This paragraph reports one TCR beta chain. Its antigen is not identified. This sample stems from a study of blood T cells in healthy people across ages. Study-level background: Template switching picked up about one barcoded beta molecule for each two T cells. Findings and limits, study-wide: It was held that the diversity estimates obtained from one million T cells were underestimates.

The CDR3 totals 14 residues. V was pared by 5 bases and J by 5 bases, with 2 bases of the junction left unmatched. The germline V gene has CDR1 DFQATT and CDR2 SNEGSKA (reference sequence). A sample-barcoded 5' primer and a J-beta primer mix were used in a second PCR of roughly 6 to 12 cycles. Tagging of each cDNA molecule was performed by a template-switch adaptor with 12 random nucleotides. At least 2.5 million CDR3-containing paired-end reads were obtained per sample. TCRdb passed the 5' RACE reads through MiXCR, listing each CDR3 protein once. The sample records a few hundred thousand distinct CDR3 sequences, approximately 52% being singletons.

The source material was blood. The clonotype was recovered from a man in his 60s in good health. V is TRBV20-1 and J is TRBJ2-4; 14 positions match TRBD2. The CDR3 coding sequence is TGCAGTGCTGGGACTAGCGGGAGCCAAAACATTCAGTACTTC. Its translation: CSAGTSGSQNIQYF.